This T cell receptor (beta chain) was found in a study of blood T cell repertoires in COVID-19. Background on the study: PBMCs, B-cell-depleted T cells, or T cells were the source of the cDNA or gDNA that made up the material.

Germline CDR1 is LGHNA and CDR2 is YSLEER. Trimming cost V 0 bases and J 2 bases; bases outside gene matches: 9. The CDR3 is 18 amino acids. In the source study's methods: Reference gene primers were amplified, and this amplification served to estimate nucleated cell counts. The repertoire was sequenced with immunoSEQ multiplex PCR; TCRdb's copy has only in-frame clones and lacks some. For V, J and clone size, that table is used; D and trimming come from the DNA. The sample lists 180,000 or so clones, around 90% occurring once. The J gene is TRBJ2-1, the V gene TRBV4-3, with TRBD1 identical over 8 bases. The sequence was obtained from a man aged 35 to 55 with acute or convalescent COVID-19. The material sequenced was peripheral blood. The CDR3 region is CASSQEIMGTGTYNEQFF. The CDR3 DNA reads TGCGCCAGCAGCCAAGAGATTATGGGGACAGGCACCTACAATGAGCAGTTCTTC.